The 8 T cell receptor beta chains reported below all come from one sample, sequenced in a study of long-term antiretroviral therapy in people with HIV. This was the immunoSEQ v3.0 assay at survey level. Repertoires were generated with immunoSEQ multiplex PCR, while TCRdb's copy carries only in-frame clones and drops some. Among roughly 16,000 clones, 90% to 95% were seen once, and the ten largest hold approximately 4.2%. Sequencing used unsorted PBMCs, obtained approximately 6.4 years after starting antiretroviral therapy. The receptors shown here come from a woman between 50 and 59 years old with HIV.

The chain couples TRBV11-2 to TRBJ2-1; the D is unclear. This CDR3 is built from 14 residues. The V end lost 3 bases, the J end lost 3 bases, and 9 bases lay between the germline ends. CDR1 is SGHAT, CDR2 FQNNGV, per germline. CDR3 bases: TGTGCCAGCAGCTTTCCCCTCCTCTACAATGAGCAGTTCTTC. Encoded protein: CASSFPLLYNEQFF.

The V gene is TRBV18, the J gene TRBJ2-7, with D perhaps matching TRBD1 or TRBD2 (5 bases each). Germline V lookup: CDR1 KGHSH, CDR2 LQKENI. This CDR3 comprises 15 residues. The V gene lost 3 bases and the J gene lost 0 bases, with 12 bases spanning the gap. This CDR3 reads CASSPRDGSSYEQYF. The CDR3 DNA follows: TGTGCCAGCTCACCTCGGGACGGCAGCTCCTACGAGCAGTACTTC.

This clone was seen just once. In nucleotides, the CDR3 is TGTGCCAGCAGCCAAGAGACGCGAGACTATGGCTACACCTTC. Residues: CASSQETRDYGYTF. The chain carries TRBV4-2 and TRBJ1-2; D not resolved. The CDR3 is 14 residues long. Trimming stripped 0 bases from V and 3 bases from J, with 8 bases between. The germline CDR1 and CDR2 sequences are LGHNA and YNFKEQ.

This sequence joins TRBV2 and TRBJ1-4; 10 nucleotides agree with TRBD1. Germline V gene data show CDR1 as SNHLY and CDR2 as FYNNEI. J gave up 7 bases and V 6 bases, and 5 bases lay outside the gene matches. This CDR3 is 14 amino acids long. CDR3 loop: CASRRTGGAEKLFF. DNA for the CDR3: TGTGCCAGCAGACGGACAGGGGGTGCTGAAAAACTGTTTTTT.

This chain connects TRBV6-5 to TRBJ2-7, with TRBD1 identical over 7 bases. The CDR3 has 13 amino acids. The V segment lost 7 bases and the J segment 2 bases; nucleotides outside the gene matches: 5. Germline V gene sequence: CDR1 MNHEY, CDR2 SVGAGI. CDR3 DNA: TGTGCCAGCACCGGGGACAGCCCCTACGAGCAGTACTTC. This encodes CASTGDSPYEQYF.

The chain is built from TRBV29-1 and TRBJ2-5; D is ambiguous. V lost 2 bases, J lost 5 bases, and 15 bases lay in between. Germline V CDR1 and CDR2: SQVTM, ANQGSEA. CDR3 size: 14 residues. The CDR3 reads CSVEPRQFGETQYF. The CDR3 region has the DNA TGCAGCGTTGAACCCCGTCAGTTCGGGGAGACCCAGTACTTC.

This clone was seen once. CDR3 bases: TGCAGCGTTGAATATAGCCCCGGGGACTCCTCTTACAATGAGCAGTTCTTC. It specifies CSVEYSPGDSSYNEQFF. This sequence joins TRBV29-1 and TRBJ2-1, with TRBD2 as a possible D gene (6 bases). The CDR3 length is 17 residues. With 2 bases removed from V and 4 bases from J, the gap between germline ends came to 21 bases. CDR1 and CDR2 (germline): SQVTM, ANQGSEA.

This chain uses TRBV7-9 with TRBJ1-1; no firm D call. Trimming removed 3 bases at V and 8 bases at J, with 13 bases between. CDR3 length: 13 residues. In germline, CDR1 is SEHNR, CDR2 FQNEAQ (reference sequence). The CDR3, as DNA: TGTGCCAGCAGCTTGGGATTGCGCCGGGAAGCTTTCTTT. Protein: CASSLGLRREAFF.